The 24 T cell receptor beta chains below all came from one sample that was sequenced in a study of CD8+CD57+ T cells in acquired aplastic anemia. The TCR beta profiling, which covered VDJ combination and CDR3 sequence, was carried out using genomic DNA as the template. TCRdb used MiXCR to reprocess the reads, holding one entry per CDR3 protein. The table has about 210,000 distinct CDR3 sequences, about 59% seen once. The material sequenced was sorted CD4+, CD8+, or CD8+CD57+ T cells (not recorded which) from PBMCs. These receptors all stem from a human donor in good health.

The chain carries TRBV20-1 and TRBJ2-1; TRBD2 aligns across 13 bases. V dropped 5 bases and J dropped 10; count of bases not matched to a gene: 11. The CDR3 covers 15 residues. CDR1 DFQATT and CDR2 SNEGSKA come from the germline V gene (reference sequence). The CDR3 DNA reads as TGCAGTGCTCCACCACCCGGACTAGCGGGAGAAGAGCAGTTCTTC. This sequence encodes CSAPPPGLAGEEQFF.

The chain couples TRBV11-1 to TRBJ1-1; D is uncertain. Trimming stripped 8 bases from V and 5 bases from J, with 18 bases between. The CDR3 covers 14 residues. Germline assignment: CDR1 SGHAT and CDR2 FQDESV (reference sequence). The CDR3 DNA sequence: TGTGCCAGCCAAGATGTGGGATACGGGACTGAAGCTTTCTTT. Its translation is CASQDVGYGTEAFF.

This clonotype occurred once. The chain uses TRBV6-6 and TRBJ1-5; TRBD1 aligns across 7 bases. The CDR3 totals 15 residues. The junction had 7 bases not matched to a gene; V was cut back by 4 bases and J by 4 bases. The germline gives CDR1 MNHNY, CDR2 SVGAGI (reference sequence). The CDR3 DNA is TGTGCCAGCAGTTCTTGGGACAGCCAAAATCAGCCCCAGCATTTT. Translated: CASSSWDSQNQPQHF.

The rearrangement joins TRBV5-6 to TRBJ2-5, with D possibly being TRBD1 (5 bases). The CDR3 is made up of 15 amino acids. Per the germline V gene, CDR1 is SGHDT and CDR2 is YYEEEE. Trimming removed 3 bases from V and 1 base from J, with 13 bases in between. CDR3 sequence: CASSSHGAIQETQYF. CDR3 nucleotides: TGTGCCAGCAGCTCCCATGGGGCGATCCAAGAGACCCAGTACTTC.

The chain recombines TRBV20-1 with TRBJ2-7; no reliable D call. Germline V gene data show CDR1 as DFQATT and CDR2 as SNEGSKA (reference sequence). The length of the CDR3 is 11 residues. V was trimmed by 5 bases and J by 7 bases, leaving 12 bases between them. The CDR3 sequence is CSALRVWEQYF. The CDR3 DNA reads as TGCAGTGCTCTACGTGTGTGGGAGCAGTACTTC.

V usage is TRBV15 and J usage is TRBJ2-3; no clear D. The V end lost 0 bases, the J end lost 12 bases, and 13 bases lay between the germline ends. From germline, CDR1 is LNHNV and CDR2 YYDKDF (reference sequence). CDR3 length: 13 amino acids. The chain's CDR3 is CATSRETADGQYF. CDR3 coding DNA: TGTGCCACCAGCAGAGAAACAGCCGACGGACAGTATTTT.

The chain joins TRBV10-1 to TRBJ2-7; 7 bases are a match to TRBD1. The CDR3 sequence is 14 residues long. Germline values: CDR1 WNHNN, CDR2 SYGVQD (reference sequence). V lost 4 bases, J lost 4 bases, and 7 bases stayed unmatched. DNA for the CDR3: TGCGCCAGCAGTGCGACGGGACAGCTATACGAGCAGTACTTC. It codes for CASSATGQLYEQYF.

This clonotype was recorded many times. The V and J genes are TRBV7-9 and TRBJ2-7; 10 bases map to TRBD2. V shed 5 bases, J shed 7 bases, and the junction held 11 bases outside the gene matches. Germline assignment: CDR1 SEHNR and CDR2 FQNEAQ (reference sequence). This CDR3 region has 15 residues. CDR3 loop: CASSEVLAGAWEQYF. CDR3 DNA: TGTGCCAGCAGCGAAGTTCTAGCGGGAGCGTGGGAGCAGTACTTC.

This clonotype was found once. J is TRBJ2-7 and V is TRBV11-2; 8 nucleotides line up with TRBD1. CDR3 length: 14 residues. With 11 bases clipped from V and 2 bases from J, the junction kept 11 bases outside the gene matches. Germline V gives CDR1 SGHAT, CDR2 FQNNGV. As DNA, the CDR3 is TGTGCCTCGACGCGAGGGACAGGTACCTACGAGCAGTACTTC. Amino acid sequence: CASTRGTGTYEQYF. Based on the CDR3 plus reference TRBV11-2 and TRBJ2-7, the full variable domain is EAGVAQSPRYKIIEKRQSVAFWCNPISGHATLYWYQQILGQGPKLLIQFQNNGVVDDSQLPKDRFSAERLKGVDSTLKIQPAKLEDSAVYLCASTRGTGTYEQYFGPGTRLTVT.

This clonotype came up a few times. The J gene is TRBJ2-5, the V gene TRBV5-1; weak D call: TRBD2 (5 bases). Germline V lookup: CDR1 SGHRS, CDR2 YFSETQ. This CDR3 is 13 amino acids long. Trimming pared 3 bases from V and 5 bases from J, leaving 11 bases between. The CDR3 sequence is CASSYDRGETQYF. For the CDR3, the DNA is TGCGCCAGCAGCTATGATCGGGGTGAGACCCAGTACTTC.

This clonotype was found once. The chain has TRBV2 and TRBJ2-5; tentative D call: TRBD2 (7 bases). The CDR3 totals 14 residues. Deletions cut 5 bases from V and 6 bases from J, with 16 bases between. Germline CDR1 reads SNHLY; CDR2 reads FYNNEI. CDR3 protein: CASSTSGGGQTQYF. The CDR3 nucleotides are TGTGCCAGCAGTACCTCGGGGGGCGGACAGACCCAGTACTTC. Combining the CDR3 with reference TRBV2 and TRBJ2-5 gives the whole variable domain EPEVTQTPSHQVTQMGQEVILRCVPISNHLYFYWYRQILGQKVEFLVSFYNNEISEKSEIFDDQFSVERPDGSNFTLKIRSTKLEDSAMYFCASSTSGGGQTQYFGPGTRLLVL.

The chain uses TRBV25-1 and TRBJ2-1, with 10 bases fitting TRBD2. V shed 7 bases, J shed 9 bases, and the junction held 6 bases outside the gene matches. The CDR3 runs 13 residues. Germline CDR1 and CDR2: MGHDK and SYGVNS. DNA of the CDR3: TGTGCCAGCATCAGCGGGGGGGTAGGTGAGCAGTTCTTC. Its protein is CASISGGVGEQFF.

Details on this clonotype: The junction departs from the called germline gene at one end, perhaps through a read error. The chain couples TRBV9 to TRBJ2-7; 12 positions agree with TRBD1. CDR3 length equals 14 residues. Germline CDR1 and CDR2: SGDLS and YYNGEE. CDR3 sequence (DNA): TGTGCCAGCAGGGGGACAGGGGGCTGGAAAGAGCGGTACTTC. Encoded protein: CASRGTGGWKERYF.

This clonotype was recorded a few times. This sequence joins TRBV2 and TRBJ2-7; D is unresolved. Germline V lookup: CDR1 SNHLY, CDR2 FYNNEI. V dropped 5 bases and J dropped 5 bases, with 19 bases sitting between them. The CDR3 is made up of 15 amino acids. The CDR3 nucleotides are TGTGCCAGCAGTAAGTCAGGAACAGCTTCTAACGAGCAGTACTTC. Amino acids: CASSKSGTASNEQYF.

This clonotype was detected many times. The gene calls are TRBV6-4 and TRBJ2-3, with 11 bases matching TRBD2. The CDR3 spans 15 residues. Losses at the gene ends were 4 bases for V and 6 bases for J; bases not matched to a gene: 6. CDR1 and CDR2 (germline): MRHNA, SNTAGT. CDR3 loop: CASSVDSGRVDTQYF. The CDR3 nucleotides read TGTGCCAGCAGTGTGGATAGCGGGAGGGTGGATACGCAGTATTTT.

The chain couples TRBV20-1 to TRBJ2-1, with 8 bases aligning to TRBD1. From germline, CDR1 is DFQATT and CDR2 SNEGSKA (reference sequence). Trimming removed 4 bases from V and 3 bases from J; junction bases left unmatched: 5. The CDR3 extends over 14 amino acids. The CDR3: CSATPGQDYNEQFF. CDR3 DNA: TGCAGTGCTACACCGGGACAGGACTACAATGAGCAGTTCTTC.

V usage is TRBV9 and J usage is TRBJ2-7; D not certain. The CDR3 contains 12 residues. Germline V gene data show CDR1 as SGDLS and CDR2 as YYNGEE. V shed 3 bases and J shed 2 bases, with 6 bases lying between them. CDR3 coding DNA: TGTGCCAGCAGCGATCCCGCCTACGAGCAGTACTTC. Protein product: CASSDPAYEQYF.

Remarks on this clonotype: It may be a read error: a sequence one base away is much more abundant. The chain joins TRBV6-6 to TRBJ2-4; the D is unclear. Trimming took 6 bases from V and 2 from J, leaving 14 bases between them. From germline, CDR1 is MNHNY and CDR2 SVGAGI (reference sequence). CDR3 length equals 15 residues. Here the CDR3 DNA reads TGTGCCAGCAGGATTCAAGATCTATCCAAAAACATTCAGTACTTC. Amino acid sequence: CASRIQDLSKNIQYF.

This clonotype has only a few counts. The CDR3 loop reads CASSVQTQSNEQFF. The CDR3 DNA reads as TGTGCCAGCAGCGTCCAGACGCAGAGCAATGAGCAGTTCTTC. This rearrangement joins TRBV9 to TRBJ2-1; D remains ambiguous. This CDR3 comprises 14 residues. V shed 2 bases and J shed 6 bases, with 12 bases lying between them. From germline, CDR1 is SGDLS and CDR2 YYNGEE.

V gene TRBV6-5 combines with J gene TRBJ1-2; no reliable D call. Trimming left V 10 bases short and J 2 bases short, with 17 bases between. The CDR3 sequence is 14 residues long. Germline V gives CDR1 MNHEY, CDR2 SVGAGI. The CDR3 bases are TGTGCCATCAGCCGCCCGACGGGAAACTATGGCTACACCTTC. Amino acid sequence: CAISRPTGNYGYTF.

This chain connects TRBV28 to TRBJ2-3; maybe TRBD1 (5 bases). The V and J ends lost 4 bases and 1 base respectively, with 18 bases between them. The CDR3 sequence is 17 residues long. Germline values: CDR1 MDHEN, CDR2 SYDVKM. The CDR3 nucleotides are TGTGCCAGCAGTTCAGGGTTTCTTCTTTCCGGCACAGATACGCAGTATTTT. Translated, it gives CASSSGFLLSGTDTQYF.

This clonotype came up many times. The J gene is TRBJ2-3, the V gene TRBV6-1; 7 nucleotides line up with TRBD2. Germline values: CDR1 MNHNS, CDR2 SASEGT. With V trimmed by 2 bases and J by 0 bases, 2 bases remained unmatched. The CDR3 has 15 amino acids. CDR3: CASSEFSGSTDTQYF. In nucleotides, the CDR3 is TGTGCCAGCAGTGAATTTAGCGGGAGCACAGATACGCAGTATTTT.

This clonotype was seen ten or more times. The chain joins TRBV4-1 to TRBJ1-4; a possible D gene is TRBD1 (5 bases). The germline CDR1 and CDR2 sequences are MGHRA and YSYEKL. The CDR3 spans 14 residues. V was pared by 5 bases and J by 4 bases, with 11 bases between. The CDR3 nucleotides are TGCGCCAGCAGCGAGGGACCTGGTAATGAAAAACTGTTTTTT. Its translation: CASSEGPGNEKLFF.

This chain connects TRBV29-1 to TRBJ1-5; D possibly corresponds to TRBD1 (5 bases). The CDR3 covers 13 residues. The germline V gene has CDR1 SQVTM and CDR2 ANQGSEA. The V and J ends lost 4 bases and 5 bases respectively, with 12 bases between them. CDR3 in amino acids: CSVGGRGDQPQHF. The CDR3 DNA reads TGCAGCGTTGGGGGACGGGGGGATCAGCCCCAGCATTTT.